A single sample gave rise to the 10 T cell receptor beta chains below, sequenced in a study of identical twins. Each CDR3 protein is one row after TCRdb ran MiXCR on the 5' RACE reads. The sample records about 200,000 distinct CDR3 sequences, roughly 7.5% being singletons. The sample was also reused in another study, on yellow fever vaccine responses in identical twins.

The sequenced material came from memory (CD45RO+) T cells sorted from blood. The receptors here all came from a woman aged 18-29 years in good health.

The chain links TRBV6-5 to TRBJ2-7, with 7 bases lining up with TRBD2. The CDR3 spans 14 residues. V trimming: 2 bases; J trimming: 2 bases; junction bases outside the gene matches: 3. Per germline, CDR1 MNHEY and CDR2 SVGAGI. The CDR3 nucleotides are TGTGCCAGCAGTTACAGCGGGACCACCTACGAGCAGTACTTC. Its translation is CASSYSGTTYEQYF.

This clonotype has a count of ten or more. This CDR3 is CASSPTTDTQYF. CDR3 DNA: TGTGCCAGCAGCCCGACCACAGATACGCAGTATTTT. This sequence joins TRBV12-3 or TRBV12-4 and TRBJ2-3; D gene uncertain. Deletions cut 6 bases from V and 2 bases from J, with 6 bases between. The CDR3 has 12 amino acids.

This clonotype was recorded many times. V is TRBV11-2 and J is TRBJ2-3, with 9 bases that match TRBD2. V shed 5 bases, J shed 5 bases, and the junction held 5 bases outside the gene matches. Germline values: CDR1 SGHAT, CDR2 FQNNGV. The CDR3 has 14 residues. CDR3 region: CASSNRGGVDTQYF. CDR3 in DNA: TGTGCCAGCAGCAATCGCGGGGGGGTAGATACGCAGTATTTT.

This clonotype was found many times. The chain couples TRBV20-1 to TRBJ2-5; TRBD2 matches at 9 bases. The CDR3 runs to 18 residues. Germline CDR1 and CDR2: DFQATT and SNEGSKA (reference sequence). V lost 0 bases and J lost 0; bases outside the gene matches: 11. The CDR3, as DNA: TGCAGTGCTAGAGATAGTCTCTGGACTAGCGATCACCAAGAGACCCAGTACTTC. Translating gives CSARDSLWTSDHQETQYF.

The chain combines TRBV4-1 with TRBJ2-2; 14 positions agree with TRBD2. This CDR3 has 21 residues. The germline gives CDR1 MGHRA, CDR2 YSYEKL. J was trimmed by 5 bases and V by 0 bases; bases with no gene match: 14. The CDR3 is CASSQDRWGLAGEGHTGELFF. The DNA for the CDR3 is TGCGCCAGCAGCCAAGATAGGTGGGGACTAGCGGGAGAGGGACATACCGGGGAGCTGTTTTTT.

This clonotype was found a few times. The rearrangement joins TRBV7-8 to TRBJ2-7; TRBD2 agrees at 12 bases. CDR3 size: 15 residues. Germline V gene lookup returns CDR1 SGHVS and CDR2 FQNEAQ. V was clipped by 5 bases and J by 3 bases; unmatched bases: 5. In nucleotides, the CDR3 is TGTGCCAGCAGCCTCGGGACTAGCGGGTACTACGAGCAGTACTTC. Translated, it gives CASSLGTSGYYEQYF.

The chain employs TRBV6-1 and TRBJ2-5, with D maybe TRBD2 (6 bases). V was pared by 10 bases and J by 5 bases, with 20 bases between. From germline, CDR1 is MNHNS and CDR2 SASEGT. This CDR3 has 14 amino acids. CDR3 sequence: CATLKGTAGETQYF. The CDR3 DNA is TGTGCCACCTTAAAGGGGACGGCGGGGGAGACCCAGTACTTC.

This clonotype has ten or more counts. The rearrangement links TRBV6-5 to TRBJ2-1, with 8 bases matching TRBD2. Germline V gene sequence: CDR1 MNHEY, CDR2 SVGAGI. Trimming cost V 2 bases and J 4 bases; bases outside gene matches: 10. There are 17 residues in the CDR3. CDR3 in DNA: TGTGCCAGCAGTTACCAGAGGGGTGGCGGGAGGTACAATGAGCAGTTCTTC. This encodes CASSYQRGGGRYNEQFF.

This clonotype has at least ten counts. The chain couples TRBV14 to TRBJ1-2; 9 nucleotides align to TRBD1. CDR1 is SGHDN, CDR2 FVKESK, per germline. The CDR3 runs 13 residues. V lost 4 bases to trimming and J lost 5 bases; unmatched junction nucleotides: 2. CDR3 bases: TGTGCCAGCAGCCGGGACAGGGTGTATGGCTACACCTTC. Amino acid sequence: CASSRDRVYGYTF.

This clonotype showed up many times. V gene TRBV20-1 combines with J gene TRBJ2-7, with 10 bases aligning to TRBD2. Trimming removed 3 bases from V and 3 bases from J; junction bases left unmatched: 11. The germline V gene encodes CDR1 DFQATT and CDR2 SNEGSKA (reference sequence). The CDR3 has 16 residues. Here the CDR3 DNA reads TGCAGTGCTAGTCCCTTCCAATCTAGCGGGAGCTACGAGCAGTACTTC. It codes for CSASPFQSSGSYEQYF.